A single sample gave rise to the 12 T cell receptor beta chains below, sequenced in a study of blood T cell repertoires in COVID-19. Only in-frame clones appear in the TCRdb table, and some are missing; sequencing was by immunoSEQ multiplex PCR. The repertoire holds just over 90,000 clones, with 75% to 90% as singletons. Material for sequencing was peripheral blood. The receptors derive from a human donor with active COVID-19. The donor label of this sample is uncertain.

The V gene is TRBV7-2, the J gene TRBJ2-1, with D possibly being TRBD1 (5 bases). Trimming pared 5 bases from V and 0 bases from J, leaving 14 bases between. The CDR3 contains 16 residues. The germline CDR1 and CDR2 sequences are SGHTA and FQGNSA. CDR3 residues: CASSPRGQSSYNEQFF. The DNA for the CDR3 is TGTGCCAGCAGCCCCCGAGGACAAAGCTCCTACAATGAGCAGTTCTTC.

The V call is TRBV5-1, the J call TRBJ1-4, with D maybe TRBD1 (6 bases). The CDR3 loop spans 14 amino acids. The germline V gene encodes CDR1 SGHRS and CDR2 YFSETQ. V lost 3 bases and J 8 bases, leaving 14 bases between the germline ends. The CDR3 region is CASSSRTEGEKLFF. CDR3 in DNA: TGCGCCAGCAGCTCCCGGACAGAAGGGGAAAAACTGTTTTTT.

Here the CDR3 reads CASSYGRGPKGGELFF. CDR3 bases: TGTGCCAGCAGTTACGGGCGGGGGCCCAAGGGCGGGGAGCTGTTTTTT. This chain connects TRBV6-2 or TRBV6-3 to TRBJ2-2; TRBD2 is a possible D gene (7 bases). Between the trimmed V and J ends, which lost 2 bases and 7 bases, there was a span of 17 bases. The CDR3 spans 16 residues. Germline V gene data show CDR1 as MNHEY and CDR2 as SVGEGT.

The rearrangement links TRBV30 to TRBJ1-2; D is possibly TRBD1 (5 bases). This CDR3 region has 14 residues. Germline V CDR1 and CDR2: GTSNPN, SVGIG (reference sequence). V lost 2 bases to trimming and J lost 8 bases, with 18 bases between them. CDR3 coding DNA: TGTGCCTGGAGTCAGTGGTCACATCGGGGGGGCTACACCTTC. It yields the protein CAWSQWSHRGGYTF.

The chain couples TRBV4-1 to TRBJ1-1; 8 bases agree with TRBD1. The CDR3 spans 14 residues. With V trimmed by 2 bases and J by 4 bases, 3 bases remained unmatched. CDR1 is MGHRA, CDR2 YSYEKL, per germline. The CDR3: CASSQWTGSTEAFF. In nucleotides, the CDR3 is TGCGCCAGCAGCCAATGGACAGGGAGCACTGAAGCTTTCTTT.

This rearrangement joins TRBV5-7 to TRBJ2-4; maybe TRBD1 (6 bases). TRBV5-7 counts as an open reading frame of uncertain function. V dropped 2 bases and J dropped 0 bases, with 15 bases sitting between them. CDR3 length equals 17 residues. CDR3 loop: CASSLATGPLAKNIQYF. For the CDR3, the DNA is TGTGCCAGCAGCTTAGCCACAGGGCCCCTAGCCAAAAACATTCAGTACTTC.

This chain connects TRBV5-1 to TRBJ1-2; D gene unclear. This CDR3 is 12 amino acids long. Trimming shortened V by 4 bases and J by 5 bases, and 9 bases separated the two germline ends. The germline CDR1 and CDR2 sequences are SGHRS and YFSETQ. The CDR3: CASSETFYGYTF. CDR3 bases: TGCGCCAGCAGCGAAACATTTTATGGCTACACCTTC.

The chain employs TRBV7-6 and TRBJ1-4, with 7 bases that match TRBD1. Germline V CDR1 and CDR2: SGHVS, FNYEAQ. V trimming: 1 base; J trimming: 7 bases; junction bases outside the gene matches: 6. The CDR3 runs 15 residues. DNA of the CDR3: TGTGCCAGCAGCTTAGGGGGACAGTCAGTTGAAAAACTGTTTTTT. Residues: CASSLGGQSVEKLFF. The entire variable domain, with the rest obtained from reference TRBV7-6 and TRBJ1-4, is as follows: GAGVSQSPRYKVTKRGQDVALRCDPISGHVSLYWYRQALGQGPEFLTYFNYEAQQDKSGLPNDRFSAERPEGSISTLTIQRTEQRDSAMYRCASSLGGQSVEKLFFGSGTQLSVL.

This chain uses TRBV15 with TRBJ1-4; possibly TRBD1 for D (6 bases). Germline CDR1 LNHNV, CDR2 YYDKDF (reference sequence). The CDR3 length is 14 residues. V was clipped by 6 bases and J by 3 bases, with 11 bases between them. For the CDR3, the DNA is TGTGCCACCAGTTACGGACAGCCTAATGAAAAACTGTTTTTT. Translating it yields CATSYGQPNEKLFF.

V gene TRBV5-1 combines with J gene TRBJ1-5; D not resolved. Germline V gene lookup returns CDR1 SGHRS and CDR2 YFSETQ. The CDR3 consists of 15 residues. The V and J ends lost 3 bases and 0 bases respectively, with 10 bases between them. The CDR3 spells CASSSDGLSNQPQHF. For the CDR3, the DNA is TGCGCCAGCAGCTCGGACGGACTTAGCAATCAGCCCCAGCATTTT.

The chain employs TRBV13 and TRBJ1-1; D unresolved. Deletions cut 5 bases from V and 4 bases from J, with 5 bases between. CDR1 is PRHDT and CDR2 is FYEKMQ in the germline V gene (reference sequence). CDR3 length: 11 residues. The DNA for the CDR3 is TGTGCCAGCAGCAAGAGCACTGAAGCTTTCTTT. Encoded protein: CASSKSTEAFF.

The chain couples TRBV7-2 to TRBJ2-3; TRBD2 aligns across 8 bases. The germline CDR1 and CDR2 sequences are SGHTA and FQGNSA. The CDR3 runs 15 residues. Trimming cost V 8 bases and J 1 base; bases outside gene matches: 8. CDR3 coding DNA: TGTGCCAGCGCCGCCCTGACTAGCGGCACAGATACGCAGTATTTT. It translates to CASAALTSGTDTQYF.